What follows is one T cell receptor (beta chain) and its context. What it binds is unknown. A single record per CDR3 protein comes from TCRdb applying MiXCR to the reads. The sample consists of 800,000 to 950,000 distinct CDR3 sequences, around a third of them appearing once. The sample is drawn from a study of T cell repertoires in cytomegalovirus infection. Study outcomes and limitations: The study identified carriers of CMV plus the relevant HLA from cumulative public TCR beta family frequency.

The V gene lost 4 bases and the J gene lost 1 base, with 11 bases spanning the gap. CDR1 and CDR2 from the germline V gene are SGHTS and YDEGEE. CDR3 length: 14 amino acids. The chain couples TRBV5-8 to TRBJ1-1; D is uncertain. This clonotype was obtained from a human donor in good health (CMV status not recorded). Some clones in this sample may be carry-over from other donors' samples. This sample comprised cultured CD8+ T cells from PBMCs, obtained from culture after CMV antigen stimulation. CDR3 residues: CASSHNGENTEAFF. DNA for the CDR3: TGTGCCAGCAGCCACAACGGGGAGAACACTGAAGCTTTCTTT.